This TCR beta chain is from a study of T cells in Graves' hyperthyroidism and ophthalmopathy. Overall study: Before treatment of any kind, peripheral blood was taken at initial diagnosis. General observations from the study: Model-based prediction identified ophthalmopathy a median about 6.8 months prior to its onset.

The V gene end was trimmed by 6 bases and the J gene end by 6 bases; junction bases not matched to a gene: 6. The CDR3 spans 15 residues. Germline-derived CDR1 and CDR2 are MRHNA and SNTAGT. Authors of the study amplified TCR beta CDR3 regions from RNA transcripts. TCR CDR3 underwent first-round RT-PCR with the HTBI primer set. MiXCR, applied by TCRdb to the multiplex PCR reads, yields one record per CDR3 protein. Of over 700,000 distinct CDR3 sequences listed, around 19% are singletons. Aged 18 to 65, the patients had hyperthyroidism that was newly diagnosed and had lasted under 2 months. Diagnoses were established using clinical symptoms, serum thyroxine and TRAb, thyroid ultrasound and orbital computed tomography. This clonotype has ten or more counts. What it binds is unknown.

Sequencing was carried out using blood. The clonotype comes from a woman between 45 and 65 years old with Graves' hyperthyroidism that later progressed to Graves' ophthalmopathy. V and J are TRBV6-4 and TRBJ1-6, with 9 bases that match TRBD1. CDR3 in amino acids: CASRTSTGGNSPLHF. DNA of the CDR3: TGTGCCAGCAGGACCTCGACAGGGGGTAATTCACCCCTCCACTTT.